The rows below give T cell receptor beta chains drawn from one sample of a study of shared clonotypes between healthy human individuals. Produced via immunoSEQ multiplex PCR; TCRdb's table is partial and in-frame only. The sample shows 2,500,000 or so clones, roughly 93% of them seen only once. Sequenced input: naive CD4+ T cells from PBMCs. These receptor sequences come from a man between 18 and 29 years old in good health. Some clones in this sample may be carry-over from other donors' samples. Both conserved end residues are part of each CDR3. Each record gives: clone size, D gene, J gene, V gene, CDR3 protein, CDR3 DNA. The D gene is left open where the match is weak. Size tells how often a clone was seen (once, few, many) or the class of an expanded clone, and some rows leave it out.

>NA|NA|TRBJ2-7|TRBV6-5
CASSYRGRGTYEQYF
TGTGCCAGCAGTTACCGCGGGCGGGGAACCTACGAGCAGTACTTC
>NA|NA|TRBJ2-2|TRBV18
CASSRGNTGELFF
TGTGCCAGCTCTCGGGGAAACACCGGGGAGCTGTTTTTT
>NA|NA|TRBJ1-4|TRBV28
CASSLGPLKEKLFF
TGTGCCAGCAGTTTAGGCCCCTTGAAAGAAAAACTGTTTTTT
>NA|NA|TRBJ2-5|TRBV20-1
CSVALQETQYF
TGCAGTGTCGCCCTCCAAGAGACCCAGTACTTC
>once|NA|TRBJ2-1|TRBV7-9
CASTPEPHYNEQFF
TGTGCCAGCACCCCAGAACCCCACTACAATGAGCAGTTCTTC
>NA|NA|TRBJ2-2|TRBV5-1
CASSTSGTTSNTGELFF
TGCGCCAGCAGCACCTCCGGGACGACCTCGAACACCGGGGAGCTGTTTTTT
>NA|TRBD2|TRBJ2-3|TRBV18
CASSPQASGRGTDTQYF
TGTGCCAGCTCACCACAGGCTAGCGGGAGAGGCACAGATACGCAGTATTTT
>NA|NA|TRBJ2-5|TRBV5-4
CASSPGQNQETQYF
TGTGCCAGCAGCCCCGGACAGAACCAAGAGACCCAGTACTTC
>NA|NA|TRBJ1-4|TRBV28
CASGTIGEKLFF
TGTGCCAGCGGGACTATCGGTGAAAAACTGTTTTTT
>NA|NA|TRBJ1-5|TRBV19
CASRTGGNFRQPQHF
TGTGCCAGTAGGACCGGGGGGAACTTTCGCCAGCCCCAGCATTTT
>once|NA|TRBJ1-6|TRBV30
CAWRRETENSPLHF
TGTGCCTGGAGGCGGGAGACAGAAAATTCACCCCTCCACTTT
>NA|NA|TRBJ1-4|TRBV4-1
CASSQVAGPNEKLFF
TGCGCCAGCAGCCAAGTGGCTGGGCCTAATGAAAAACTGTTTTTT
>once|NA|TRBJ2-5|TRBV9
CASGGETQYF
TGTGCCAGCGGGGGGGAGACCCAGTACTTC
>NA|NA|TRBJ2-7|TRBV15
CATSRERALYYEQYF
TGTGCCACCAGCAGAGAGAGGGCCCTATACTACGAGCAGTACTTC
>few|TRBD1|TRBJ1-1|TRBV18
CASSLQTGNSLNTEAFF
TGTGCCAGCTCACTTCAGACAGGGAATTCCCTGAACACTGAAGCTTTCTTT
>NA|TRBD2|TRBJ2-3|TRBV6-4
CASSPGLAGVITQYF
TGTGCCAGCAGCCCCGGACTAGCGGGAGTTATTACGCAGTATTTT
>NA|NA|TRBJ1-2|TRBV28
CASSLRQVQRGGYTF
TGTGCCAGCAGTTTACGGCAGGTCCAAAGGGGTGGCTACACCTTC
>once|TRBD1|TRBJ1-1|TRBV11-2
CASSWDSRYTEAFF
TGTGCCAGCAGCTGGGACAGTCGCTACACTGAAGCTTTCTTT
>NA|NA|TRBJ1-4|TRBV28
CASSLGGRSEKLFF
TGTGCCAGCAGTTTAGGCGGGAGGAGTGAAAAACTGTTTTTT
>NA|TRBD1|TRBJ1-1|TRBV15
CATSRATGARTAFF
TGTGCCACCAGCAGAGCGACAGGGGCCCGGACGGCTTTCTTT
>NA|NA|TRBJ1-2|TRBV6-1
CASSEFGQFDGYTF
TGTGCCAGCAGTGAATTTGGTCAGTTTGATGGCTACACCTTC
>NA|TRBD1|TRBJ2-7|TRBV9
CASSADRTPYEQYF
TGTGCCAGCAGCGCGGACAGGACGCCCTACGAGCAGTACTTC
>NA|NA|TRBJ2-3|TRBV5-6
CASSSPAAGTDTQYF
TGTGCCAGCAGCTCCCCCGCAGCCGGCACAGATACGCAGTATTTT
>NA|NA|TRBJ1-2|TRBV28
CASSSTGQHFYGYTF
TGTGCCAGCAGTTCAACGGGTCAGCACTTTTATGGCTACACCTTC
>NA|NA|TRBJ1-1|TRBV13
CASSLGLPPSPAFF
TGTGCCAGCAGCTTAGGCCTCCCACCCTCCCCAGCTTTCTTT
>NA|NA|TRBJ2-5|TRBV7-9
CASSGRTKPWAQYF
TGTGCCAGCAGCGGCCGGACTAAACCTTGGGCCCAGTACTTC
>NA|NA|TRBJ1-5|TRBV7-9
CASSGTGNQPQHF
TGTGCCAGCAGCGGAACTGGCAATCAGCCCCAGCATTTT
>NA|TRBD2|TRBJ2-1|TRBV5-1
CASSLWTSGRPPYNEQFF
TGCGCCAGCAGCTTGTGGACTAGCGGGAGGCCCCCCTACAATGAGCAGTTCTTC
>NA|TRBD2|TRBJ2-1|TRBV5-1
CASSLLLAGGPDNEQFF
TGCGCCAGCAGCTTGCTGCTAGCGGGAGGGCCAGACAATGAGCAGTTCTTC
>NA|TRBD1|TRBJ1-4|TRBV5-1
CASSRDPGQSNEKLFF
TGCGCCAGCAGCAGGGACCCGGGACAGTCTAATGAAAAACTGTTTTTT
>NA|TRBD1|TRBJ2-5|TRBV6-1
CASSEAPGQKSETQYF
TGTGCCAGCAGTGAAGCCCCGGGACAGAAGTCAGAGACCCAGTACTTC
>NA|TRBD2|TRBJ2-1|TRBV6-5
CASRAGEARNEQFF
TGTGCCAGCAGAGCGGGAGAGGCGAGGAATGAGCAGTTCTTC
>NA|TRBD1|TRBJ1-1|TRBV28
CASSLTGQAPFGEAFF
TGTGCCAGCAGTTTAACTGGACAGGCCCCTTTCGGTGAAGCTTTCTTT
>NA|NA|TRBJ1-1|TRBV7-2
CASSFGRPMNTEAFF
TGTGCCAGCAGCTTCGGCAGACCCATGAACACTGAAGCTTTCTTT
>NA|TRBD1|TRBJ1-2|TRBV6-5
CASRQGARGYTF
TGTGCCAGCAGGCAGGGGGCGAGGGGCTACACCTTC
>NA|NA|TRBJ2-3|TRBV29-1
CSVDTGTDTQYF
TGCAGCGTTGATACGGGGACAGATACGCAGTATTTT
>NA|NA|TRBJ2-3|TRBV11-2
CASSLASGAGTDTQYF
TGTGCCAGCAGCTTAGCCTCGGGAGCAGGCACAGATACGCAGTATTTT
>once|TRBD2|TRBJ2-3|TRBV7-2
CASSSERGSTDTQYF
TGTGCCAGCAGCTCCGAGCGGGGTAGCACAGATACGCAGTATTTT
>NA|TRBD1|TRBJ2-4|TRBV6-4
CASNKRWDRRLAKNIQYF
TGTGCCAGCAATAAAAGGTGGGACAGGAGATTAGCCAAAAACATTCAGTACTTC
>NA|TRBD2|TRBJ2-5|TRBV6-5
CASSYSRGAGGETQYF
TGTGCCAGCAGTTACTCGAGGGGTGCGGGGGGAGAGACCCAGTACTTC
>NA|TRBD2|TRBJ2-1|TRBV5-1
CASSYRTSGRASNEQFF
TGCGCCAGCAGCTACCGGACTAGCGGGAGGGCCAGCAATGAGCAGTTCTTC
>NA|NA|TRBJ2-5|TRBV7-2
CASSLIGETQYF
TGTGCCAGCAGCTTAATCGGCGAGACCCAGTACTTC
>NA|NA|TRBJ1-2|TRBV6-6
CASSYSNVGGHGYTF
TGTGCCAGCAGTTACTCGAACGTCGGGGGGCACGGCTACACCTTC
>NA|TRBD2|TRBJ2-7|TRBV5-1
CASSRQTSSPYEQYF
TGCGCCAGCAGCCGTCAGACTAGCTCGCCCTACGAGCAGTACTTC